This T cell receptor (beta chain) stems from a study of tumor-infiltrating lymphocytes in primary liver carcinoma (dated by TCRdb to between 2016 and 2019). In the study overall: Hepatocellular carcinoma (four) or combined HCC and intrahepatic cholangiocarcinoma (one) was present in the five patients, who were three men and two women aged 30 to 69 years. The five patients had tumors staged T1-T3 N0M0, with maximum diameters ranging from about 4.2 to 10 cm. A total of 35 specimens from 5 patients went through TCRbeta repertoire sequencing, namely 25 tumor regions, 5 adjacent noncancerous liver tissues and 5 peripheral blood samples. Technical replicate repertoires showed high reproducibility, with mean shared-clone rates approximately 0.9 and correlation coefficients above 0.95. Each sample produced roughly 3.5 to 8 million productive TCRbeta reads, and read depth showed no significant difference between tissue types. The study combined TCRbeta repertoire sequencing, expression microarrays and whole-exome sequencing across five regions of each liver tumor, with adjacent normal tissue and blood. Agilent mRNA microarray profiling was performed on the 20 to 25 tumor region samples to relate TCRbeta repertoire diversity to the local molecular phenotype. The investigation overall reported the following: Only roughly 7-24% of top clones appeared in all five regions of a tumor, which suggests that tumor-infiltrating T cells are spatially heterogeneous. Since the samples were bulk and unsorted, there was no way to compare CD4+ and CD8+ T cell repertoires. Only a few patients were included in the study, and the authors note that the findings should be validated in a larger study. Only the TCR beta chain was sequenced, so true repertoire diversity is likely underestimated because unpaired alpha chains were not captured. Compared with blood, tumors had a significantly larger share of the repertoire taken up by the top 250 clones (p = 0.039). Consistent with antigen-driven expansion, pairs of tumor regions showed higher repertoire overlap (mean around 35%) than either tumor-adjacent pairs (approximately 17%) or tumor-blood pairs (around 14%).

Using a constant-region primer and ProtoScript II reverse transcriptase, TCRbeta-specific cDNA was reverse-transcribed from approximately 0.55 ug total RNA. Three nested multiplex PCR rounds, following a slightly modified ARM-PCR procedure, were used to build the TCRbeta libraries. Sample barcodes and Illumina adapters were added in a final 25-cycle PCR using Deep VentR polymerase. Before sequencing, amplicons of 200-500 bp were gel-purified using a QIAquick gel extraction kit. The TCRbeta amplicons were sequenced with 250-bp paired-end reads on an Illumina HiSeq 2500. The authors' analysis ran thus. Trimmomatic v0.33 was used to quality-trim the reads, and FLASH v1.2.11 was used to merge paired reads so that full CDR3 sequences could be recovered. V, D and J germline segments were assigned to the rearranged TCRbeta sequences by MiGEC v1.2.1b. Clonotype statistics and Shannon-Wiener diversity indices were computed with VDJtools v1.0.0. Except for diversity analysis, only the 250 most abundant clonotypes of each sample were used in subsequent analyses to reduce sampling bias. TCRdb took the public reads, trimmed them with fastp at Q25, ran MiXCR for clone calling and kept in-frame beta chains. Entries that share a CDR3 protein sequence are merged under the most common genes and DNA. TCRdb's processing, not the study's, gives the V and J calls here. The sample has 95,000 to 150,000 distinct CDR3 sequences on record, around 60% of them singletons. Jointly, the top ten make up roughly 8.8% of the sample.

Total RNA and DNA were co-extracted from about 20-30 mg of bulk tissue with the AllPrep DNA/RNA mini kit, without cell sorting. Surgical resection was performed in China between 2015 and early 2016 on five or six patients with histopathologically diagnosed primary liver carcinoma. Chronic HBV infection was present in the patients, and the patients were treatment-naive at sampling. Five spatially separated regions were sampled from each tumor: the superior, inferior, left-lateral and right-lateral poles, plus the tumor centre. According to histology, viable tumor cells made up more than 80% of every tumor sample. Fresh tumor and adjacent tissue pieces were bisected, with one half stored in RNAlater at -80 degrees C and the other half sent for histology. Regarding this clonotype: Its cognate antigen has yet to be identified. No conserved phenylalanine or tryptophan ends this CDR3, so it is likely a read error.

The receptor was derived from a woman aged 55-70 years with primary liver carcinoma and hepatitis B virus infection. The specimen was liver tumor tissue from sampling region 1. The sample's cell subset or site label, in plain terms: tumor region T1, superior pole.

CDR3 protein: CSVKEYEQYL. Read as DNA, the sequence is TGCAGCGTCAAGGAGTATGAGCAGTACTTA. The chain was built from TRBV29-1 and TRBJ2-7; the D gene cannot be resolved reliably. In the germline V gene, CDR1 corresponds to SQVTM and CDR2 to ANQGSEA. V loses 6 bases, J loses 7 bases, and the germline ends lie 10 bases apart. The CDR3 totals 10 residues, both ends included. The retained sequence is limited to the CDR3, 30 bases, with the frame set at the first base.